This T cell receptor (beta chain) was observed in a study of T cells after yellow fever vaccination. Germline-derived CDR1 and CDR2 are SNHLY and FYNNEI. The CDR3 extends over 13 amino acids. The V end lost 6 bases, the J end lost 6 bases, and 12 bases lay between the germline ends. UMIs were added to TCR cDNA along with a universal primer site when it was made by 5'RACE template switching. Each CDR3 protein is one row after TCRdb ran MiXCR on the 5' RACE reads. The sample records just under 600,000 distinct CDR3 sequences, approximately 13% being singletons. This clonotype was seen a few times. Its target is not known. Study-wide results and caveats: The study re-detected most primary-vaccination clones after the booster (approximately 96% CD4, roughly 90% CD8).

The chain is built from TRBV2 and TRBJ1-5; tentatively, D is TRBD1 (5 bases). The receptor was derived from a man aged 25 to 40 who received the YFV17D yellow fever vaccine. Sample: PBMCs, taken on the day of the yellow fever booster vaccination. The CDR3 nucleotides read TGTGCCAGCAGCAGGGTATCAAGTCAGCCCCAGCATTTT. Translation gives CASSRVSSQPQHF. The entire variable domain, with the rest obtained from reference TRBV2 and TRBJ1-5, is as follows: EPEVTQTPSHQVTQMGQEVILRCVPISNHLYFYWYRQILGQKVEFLVSFYNNEISEKSEIFDDQFSVERPDGSNFTLKIRSTKLEDSAMYFCASSRVSSQPQHFGDGTRLSIL.